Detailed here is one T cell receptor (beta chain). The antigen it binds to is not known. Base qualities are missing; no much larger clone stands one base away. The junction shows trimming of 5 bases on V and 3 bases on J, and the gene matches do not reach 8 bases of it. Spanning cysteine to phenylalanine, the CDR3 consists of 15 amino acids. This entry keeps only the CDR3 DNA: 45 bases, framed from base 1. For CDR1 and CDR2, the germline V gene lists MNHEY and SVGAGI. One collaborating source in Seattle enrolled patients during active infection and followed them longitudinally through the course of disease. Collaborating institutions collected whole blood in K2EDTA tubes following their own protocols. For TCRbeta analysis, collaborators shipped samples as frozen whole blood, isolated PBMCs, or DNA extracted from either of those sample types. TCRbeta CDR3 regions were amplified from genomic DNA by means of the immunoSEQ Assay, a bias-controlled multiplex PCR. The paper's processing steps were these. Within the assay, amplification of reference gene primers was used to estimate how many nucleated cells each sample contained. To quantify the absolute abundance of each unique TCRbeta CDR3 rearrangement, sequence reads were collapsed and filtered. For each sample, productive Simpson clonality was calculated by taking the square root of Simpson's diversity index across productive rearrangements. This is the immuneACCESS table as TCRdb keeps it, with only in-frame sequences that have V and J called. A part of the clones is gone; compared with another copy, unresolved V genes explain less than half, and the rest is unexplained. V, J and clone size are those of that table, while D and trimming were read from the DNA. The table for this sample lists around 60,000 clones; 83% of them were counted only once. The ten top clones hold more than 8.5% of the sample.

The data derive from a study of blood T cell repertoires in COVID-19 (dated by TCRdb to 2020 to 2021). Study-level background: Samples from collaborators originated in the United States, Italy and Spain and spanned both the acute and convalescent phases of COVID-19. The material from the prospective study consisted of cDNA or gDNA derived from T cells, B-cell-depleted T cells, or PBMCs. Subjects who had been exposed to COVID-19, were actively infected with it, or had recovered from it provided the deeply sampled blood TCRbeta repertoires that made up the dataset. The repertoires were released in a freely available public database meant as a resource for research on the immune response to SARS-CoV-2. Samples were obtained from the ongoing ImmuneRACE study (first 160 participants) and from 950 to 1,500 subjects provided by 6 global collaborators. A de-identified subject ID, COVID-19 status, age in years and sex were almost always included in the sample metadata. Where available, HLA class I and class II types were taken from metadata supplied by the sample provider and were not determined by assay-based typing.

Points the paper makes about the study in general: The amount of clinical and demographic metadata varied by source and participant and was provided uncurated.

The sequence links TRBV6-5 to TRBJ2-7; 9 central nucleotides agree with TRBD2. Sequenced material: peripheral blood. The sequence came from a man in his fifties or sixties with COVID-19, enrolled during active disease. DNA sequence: TGTGCCAGCAGTCCTATAGCGGGAGCACTCTACGAGCAGTACTTC. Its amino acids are CASSPIAGALYEQYF.